What follows describes a single T cell receptor (beta chain). This clone has a handful of counts. Its antigen specificity is not known. The record has no base qualities; no much larger clone is one base away. The data belong to a study of cytomegalovirus exposure and HLA in healthy donors (dated by TCRdb to 2016 to 2017). For the wider study: In an earlier analysis of some 550 of the donors, under 300 Gb of sequence data and 100 million or so unique TCR beta sequences from 150 million to 200 million T cells were reported. An early release that covered about 600 HLA-typed donors contained approximately 300 gigabases of sequencing data and tens of millions of unique TCR sequences. The genetic ancestry cluster associated with self-reported Caucasian donors included 65% to 90% of the 300 to 450 genotyped donors. The study aimed to test whether signatures of past pathogen exposure could be identified by cataloging public T cell receptors. The T cell repertoires of 666 subjects were profiled by immunosequencing and related to cytomegalovirus serostatus. In addition to the first cohort of around 670 subjects, a separate validation cohort of approximately 130 different subjects was used. The study combined high-throughput TCR immunosequencing, statistical association of individual TCRs with disease status, and machine learning to predict cytomegalovirus infection status. A later analysis re-examined previously published TCR beta repertoires from just over 650 donors and added high-resolution HLA genotyping to investigate patterns of TCR occurrence. In the later analysis, no new phenotypic data were used to find candidate immune exposures; instead, reliance was placed on TCR beta sequences and their occurrence across donors. In an earlier analysis of 500 to 650 of the donors, high-throughput TCR beta sequencing was used to judge whether each TCR beta V gene segment behaved as functional or pseudogenic. Donor age, sex, ethnicity and CMV serostatus were compiled together with the repertoire data. Genome-wide SNP genotypes for about 65% of the 666 donors were used in a later genetic analysis, which treated that subset as a discovery cohort. Every repertoire in the discovery cohort had been generated on one and the same sequencing platform. Class I and class II HLA loci were covered by the typing at four-digit resolution. Typing coverage differed by locus: A, B, C, DRB1 and DQB1 were typed in about 620-630 donors, DQA1 in 522, DPA1 in roughly 590, and DPB1 in approximately 450. Several DR-DQ haplotypes were handled as single units for association and clustering because linkage in the cohort was strong. Among about 400 genotyped donors of the cohort, an average of approximately 240,000 unique TCR beta nucleotide sequences was sequenced per donor, of which 15% to 20% were non-productive.

The cohort consisted of fewer than 700 healthy bone marrow donors. Cohort members were all nominally healthy when sampled, although unrecorded immune exposures were likely present. The donor tested CMV seronegative, placing the donor among the 352 seronegative members of the cohort. A peripheral blood sample was collected from each donor, and TCR beta sequencing was performed on peripheral blood mononuclear cells. Genomic DNA extraction from the blood cell samples was performed with the Qiagen DNeasy Blood Extraction Kit. V is shortened by 4 bases, J by 0 bases, and the region joining them spans 12 bases. The CDR1 and CDR2 encoded by the germline V gene (reference sequence) are MNHEY and SMNVEV. Including the terminal cysteine and phenylalanine, the CDR3 comprises 15 residues. Only the CDR3 part of the read is kept: 45 bases, read in frame from the first base. To prepare the library, the immunoSEQ multiplex PCR assay was applied. For the multiplex PCR, a mixture combining 60 forward primers for TCR Vbeta segments and 13 reverse primers for TCR Jbeta segments was used. A multiplex PCR assay on genomic DNA amplified the CDR3 region of rearranged TCR beta genes. The Illumina HiSeq System was used to sequence the amplified TCR beta libraries as 87-base-pair reads. The published analysis was carried out like this. Across the 500 to 750 repertoires, a later analysis counted 80 million or so unique TCR beta chains, around 10 million of which were shared by at least two donors. Raw reads were error-corrected and collapsed into unique sequences with a nearest-neighbor algorithm that merged closely related sequences to remove PCR and sequencing errors. V, D and J gene segments were assigned by aligning CDR3 sequences to IMGT reference sequences. For a sequence to be retained, a match of at least six nucleotides was required to both a V gene segment and a J gene segment. Rearrangements were called productive when the CDR3 lacked stop codons and stayed in frame with V and J; all others were non-productive. CDR3 was defined according to IMGT convention as the region running from the second conserved V-encoded cysteine to the conserved J-encoded phenylalanine. In an earlier analysis of just under 600 of the donors, sequences lacking an unambiguous match to a single V gene segment were excluded. In an earlier analysis of some 590 of the donors, a V segment was called functional when productive rearrangements were above 56.7%, and segregating when the standard deviation between donors exceeded 5%. A statistical classification framework was built for diagnosing cytomegalovirus status from the catalog of TCR beta chain sequences. A later analysis assigned V and J genes by comparing TCR nucleotide sequences with IMGT/GENE-DB human TR gene sequences. Using the TCRdist pipeline, a later analysis assigned CDR3 sequences along with most-parsimonious VDJ recombination scenarios. In a later analysis, every TCR beta chain was defined by the combination of its CDR3 amino acid sequence and its V-gene family, and reads without a unique V-gene family were dropped. A later analysis removed 500 to 600 highly shared, low-generation-probability nucleotide sequences to deal with suspected cross-contamination and a sequencing artifact. In a later analysis, a clonal expansion index was calculated for each public chain from normalized within-repertoire ranks of inferred template counts. Generation probabilities in a later analysis came from a VDJ recombination model fitted to out-of-frame rearrangements, and those results were checked against IGoR. A later analysis scored TCR-TCR, TCR-HLA and TCR-CMV co-occurrence with hypergeometric tests, applying a repertoire-size bias correction to TCR pairs. In a later analysis, false discovery rates were estimated by permuting HLA or CMV assignments 20 times. A later analysis grouped co-occurring TCRs with DBSCAN, adding TCRdist sequence similarity when clustering within HLA-allele-positive subsets. Co-occurrence clustering excluded repertoires with fewer than 30,000 or more than 120,000 public chains, plus five with anomalous nucleotide sharing. The immuneACCESS repertoire file appears here via TCRdb, limited to in-frame rearrangements. These files lack a portion of the clones; in checked studies, under half of the deficit traces to unresolved V genes, and the cause of the others is not known. The V and J calls and the clone size are those of that table, but D and trimming were determined from the DNA. Present in this sample are under 90,000 clones, about 84% of which were seen just once. The ten largest make up around 3.6% of the sample.

The investigation overall reported the following: In a later analysis, some 17,000 TCR beta sequences were associated with specific HLA alleles at a false discovery rate of 0.05. An earlier analysis of several hundred of the donors showed that most TCR beta V segments appeared in productive rearrangements either about 87% or about 30% of the time, which broadly matched IMGT annotations. In a later analysis, the rate of TCR association differed among HLA loci, with DRB1 alleles having the most associated TCRs and HLA-C alleles having the fewest. The earlier analysis of 450 to 700 of the donors excluded some 15 rarely observed V segments, including chromosome 9 orphons, because counts were too low. The presence/absence analyses assumed that sequencing depth was roughly uniform across donors, and that assumption may not be true. Because the 87-base-pair reads could not distinguish some IMGT-functional V segments, including TRBV6-2 and TRBV6-3, those segments were excluded. A cluster of highly shared sequence variants was judged likely to be a technical artifact of the sequencing pipeline. According to a later genetic analysis, donors in an Asian-associated ancestry cluster had fewer N-insertions in productive TCRs than the roughly 700-donor mean. A further reported finding was that TCR beta sequences accurately predicted the HLA-A and HLA-B alleles for most subjects in the first cohort. Because HLA typing was missing for some donors at each locus, association tests included only the typed subset. In this cohort, only TCR beta chains were sequenced, and detectable features were limited by the absence of alpha or paired-chain data. For the cohort, immune exposure information was limited to CMV serostatus. In the study, some 160 TCR beta chains were listed as associated with cytomegalovirus. Most TCR sequences were seen in very few donors, while some public TCRs were found in many individuals. According to a later analysis, most CMV-associated TCR beta chains appeared to be HLA-restricted, and the HLA associations seemed to be driven largely by CMV exposure. It was suggested by the authors that the approach could potentially be generalized to other disease states and immunological phenotypes. In both the original and validation cohorts, the classifier was reported to diagnose cytomegalovirus status with high specificity and sensitivity. Correlated functional status among segregating V segments might reflect linkage disequilibrium, but an unknown experimental factor could not be ruled out. In a later analysis, HLA-associated TCR beta chains showed more clonal expansion and lower generation probabilities than non-associated chains that were equally common. A later genetic analysis associated a missense DCLRE1C variant with V-gene and J-gene trimming of TCR beta chains, and an independent cohort replicated the association. In vitro tests confirmed that a few of the cytomegalovirus-associated TCR beta chains recognize cytomegalovirus antigens. Several of the top co-occurrence clusters appeared to be linked to parvovirus B19, influenza, CMV and Epstein-Barr virus, according to a later analysis. When HLA alleles, especially DR and DQ, strongly co-occurred, TCR associations were difficult to assign to individual alleles.

Sequencing was carried out using PBMCs. This TCR was sampled from a man in his forties in good health and CMV-seronegative. This sequence uses TRBV27 and TRBJ1-1; tentative D gene TRBD1, with 5 bases matching. Here the CDR3 is given as CASSSWTTMNTEAFF. The nucleotide sequence reads as follows: TGTGCCAGCAGTTCCTGGACAACCATGAACACTGAAGCTTTCTTT.